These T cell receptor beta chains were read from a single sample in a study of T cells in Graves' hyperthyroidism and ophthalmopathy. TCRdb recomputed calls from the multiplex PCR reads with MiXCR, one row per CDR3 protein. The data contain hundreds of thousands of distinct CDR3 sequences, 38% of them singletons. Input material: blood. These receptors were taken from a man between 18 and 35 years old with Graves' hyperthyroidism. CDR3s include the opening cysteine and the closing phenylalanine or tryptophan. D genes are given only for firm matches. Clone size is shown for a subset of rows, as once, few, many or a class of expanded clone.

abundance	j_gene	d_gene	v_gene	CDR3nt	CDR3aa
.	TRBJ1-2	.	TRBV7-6	TGTGCCAGCAGCTTACGGGTCGGGGATGGCTACACCTTC	CASSLRVGDGYTF
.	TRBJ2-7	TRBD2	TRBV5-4	TGCGCCAGCAGCCAACCCACGGCGGGGGGGAACGAGCAGTACTTC	CASSQPTAGGNEQYF
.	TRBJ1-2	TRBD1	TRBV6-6	TGTGCCAGCAGTCGGGACAGCGAGGGCTATGGCTACACCTTC	CASSRDSEGYGYTF
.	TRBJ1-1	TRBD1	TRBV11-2	TGTGCCAGCAGCCCAAATACAGGGGGCGCTGAAGCTTTCTTT	CASSPNTGGAEAFF
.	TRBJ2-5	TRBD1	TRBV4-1	TGCGCCAGCAGCCCGAGATGGGACAGGGGAGGGCAAGAGACCCAGTACTTC	CASSPRWDRGGQETQYF
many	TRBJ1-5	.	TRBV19	TGTGCCAGTAGTAAGGAACGGGGTCAGCCCCAGCATTTT	CASSKERGQPQHF
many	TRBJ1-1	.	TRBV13	TGTGCCAGCAGCACCTCCCAGGGGTACACTGAAGCTTTCTTT	CASSTSQGYTEAFF
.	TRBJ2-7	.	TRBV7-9	TGTGCCAGCAGTAAGGGCGGGCAGTACTTC	CASSKGGQYF
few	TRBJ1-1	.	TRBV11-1	TGTGCCAGCAGCCCTCATAACACTGAAGCTTTCTTT	CASSPHNTEAFF
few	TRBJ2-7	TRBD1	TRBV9	TGTGCCAGCAGCTACCCGGGACAGGGCATATACGAGCAGTACTTC	CASSYPGQGIYEQYF
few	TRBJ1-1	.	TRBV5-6	TGTGCCAGCAGCTTGGAAGGGGCAAGGCGAGCTTTCTTT	CASSLEGARRAFF
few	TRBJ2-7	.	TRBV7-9	TGTGCCAGCAGCTTAGAATATCGCTCCTACGAGCAGTACTTC	CASSLEYRSYEQYF
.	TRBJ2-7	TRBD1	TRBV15	TGTGCCACCACCCCCGCCGGGACAGTTACTTTGTCGCGCTACGAGCAGTACTTC	CATTPAGTVTLSRYEQYF
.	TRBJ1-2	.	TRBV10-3	TGTGCCATCAGTGAGACCCAGGGCGGGGGAATCTATGGCTACACCTTC	CAISETQGGGIYGYTF
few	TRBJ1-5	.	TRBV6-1	TGTGCCAGCAGCCAGGGGACCGTTGTCGTCCCCCAGCATTTT	CASSQGTVVVPQHF
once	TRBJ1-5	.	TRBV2	TGTGCCAGCAGCCAAGTGGGGCCACAGCCCCAGCATTTT	CASSQVGPQPQHF
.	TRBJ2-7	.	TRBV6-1	TGTGCCACATGGGTGCCCTACGAGCAGTACTTC	CATWVPYEQYF
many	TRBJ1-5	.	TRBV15	TGTGCCACCAGCCGAGAGTCCTACCAAACCCAGCATTTT	CATSRESYQTQHF
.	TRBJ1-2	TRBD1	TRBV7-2	TGTGCCAGCAGCGGCGGGGACAGCCCAGTCGGCGCCTATGGCTACACCTTC	CASSGGDSPVGAYGYTF
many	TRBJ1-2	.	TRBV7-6	TGTGCCAGCAGCTTAGCGCGGGCAGGGAGCTACACCTTC	CASSLARAGSYTF
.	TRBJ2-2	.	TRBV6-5	TGTGCCAGCAGTGAAGACAGAAAATACACCGGGGAGCTGTTTTTT	CASSEDRKYTGELFF
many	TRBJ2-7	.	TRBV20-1	TGCAGTGCTAGACATGGGTACTCCTACGAGCAGTACTTC	CSARHGYSYEQYF
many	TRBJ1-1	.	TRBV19	TGTGCCAGTAGTACGAGGACGGTTGAAGCTTTCTTT	CASSTRTVEAFF
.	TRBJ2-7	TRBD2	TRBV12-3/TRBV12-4	TGTGCCAGCAGGTCAAGCGGGAGGCCCTCCTACGAGCAGTACTTC	CASRSSGRPSYEQYF
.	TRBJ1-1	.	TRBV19	TGTGCCAGTACCATGGAGGGATCCCCTGAAGCTTTCTTT	CASTMEGSPEAFF
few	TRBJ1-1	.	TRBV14	TGTGCCAGCAACCTGGGGGGCTCCACTGAAGCTTTCTTT	CASNLGGSTEAFF
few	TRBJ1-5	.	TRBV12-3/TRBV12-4	TGTGCCAGCAGTTCAATAAATCAGCCCCAGCATTTT	CASSSINQPQHF
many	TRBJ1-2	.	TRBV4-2	TGTGCCAGCAGCCAAGAGATCAGGGTGGATCATGGCTACACCTTC	CASSQEIRVDHGYTF
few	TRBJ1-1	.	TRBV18	TGTGCCAGCTCAACTCGGACAGATGAAGCTTTCTTT	CASSTRTDEAFF
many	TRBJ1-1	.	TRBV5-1	TGCGCCAGCAGCTCAGAAGGGTTTCACACTGAAGCTTTCTTT	CASSSEGFHTEAFF
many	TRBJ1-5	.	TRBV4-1	TGCGCCAGCAGCCAAGGAAGTGGCAATCAGCCCCAGCATTTT	CASSQGSGNQPQHF
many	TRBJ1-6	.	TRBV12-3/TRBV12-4	TGTGCCATCCGAACAGGCTATAATTCACCCCTCCACTTT	CAIRTGYNSPLHF
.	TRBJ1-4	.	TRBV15	TGTGCCACCAGCAGAGACGGGGTCAACCAACTGTTTTTT	CATSRDGVNQLFF
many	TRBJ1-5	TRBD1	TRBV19	TGTGCCAGTAGTACACAGGGGACTCAGCCCCAGCATTTT	CASSTQGTQPQHF
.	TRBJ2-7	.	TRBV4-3	TGCGCCGGCAGCGAGACACCTGCAACCTACGAGCAGTACTTC	CAGSETPATYEQYF
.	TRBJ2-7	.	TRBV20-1	TGCAGTGCTTACGCACGCGGCGAGCAGTACTTC	CSAYARGEQYF
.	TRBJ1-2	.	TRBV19	TGTGCCAGTAATCGGATACCGACCTCGCGCTACACCTTC	CASNRIPTSRYTF
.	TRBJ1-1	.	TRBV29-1	TGCAGCTTCCGATCGTTGAACACTGAAGCTTTCTTT	CSFRSLNTEAFF
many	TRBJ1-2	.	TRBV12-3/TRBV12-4	TGTGCCAGCAGTTTAGCGCAAGGTGGCTACACCTTC	CASSLAQGGYTF
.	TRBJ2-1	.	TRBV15	TGTGCCACCAGCAGAGAGGGGGAGGAGGAGCAGTTCTTC	CATSREGEEEQFF
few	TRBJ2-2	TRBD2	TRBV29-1	TGCAGCGTTGAACTAGCGGGGGAAGCCGGGGAGCTGTTTTTT	CSVELAGEAGELFF
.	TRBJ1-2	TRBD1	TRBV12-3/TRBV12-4	TGTGCCAGCCACGACAGGGTCTTTGATGGCTACACCTTC	CASHDRVFDGYTF
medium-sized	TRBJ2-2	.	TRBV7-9	TGTGCCAGCAGGTCCCACATCGCCACCGGGGAGCTGTTTTTT	CASRSHIATGELFF
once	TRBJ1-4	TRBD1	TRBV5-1	TGCGCCAGCAGCTTGGGATGGACAGGCGCAACTGAAAAACTGTTTTTT	CASSLGWTGATEKLFF
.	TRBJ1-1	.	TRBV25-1	TGTGCCAGCAGTGATGGTGAACCGGGCACTGAAGCTTTCTTT	CASSDGEPGTEAFF
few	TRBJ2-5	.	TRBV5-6	TGTGCCAGCAGCTTGGCCGAGTGGCAAGAGACCCAGTACTTC	CASSLAEWQETQYF
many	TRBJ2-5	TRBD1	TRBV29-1	TGCAGCGTTGAAGATCTTCAAGACAGGGGAGAGACCCAGTACTTC	CSVEDLQDRGETQYF
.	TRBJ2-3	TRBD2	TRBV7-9	TGTGCCAGCACCCTTGCGGGGAGGGGCGATACGCAGTATTTT	CASTLAGRGDTQYF
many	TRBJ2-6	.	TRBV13	TGTGCCAGCAGCTTAGGGCAAGGACTTTCTAGGGCCAACGTCCTGACTTTC	CASSLGQGLSRANVLTF
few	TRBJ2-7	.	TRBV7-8	TGTGCCAGCAGCTTAGACGACGGGAGCACGTCCTACGAGCAGTACTTC	CASSLDDGSTSYEQYF
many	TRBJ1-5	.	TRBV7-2	TGTGCCAGCACCCCAAGGTCGGGTGATCAGCCCCAGCATTTT	CASTPRSGDQPQHF
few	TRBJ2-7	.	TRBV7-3	TGTGCCAGCAGCAAAACTTCTTCCTCCTACGAGCAGTACTTC	CASSKTSSSYEQYF
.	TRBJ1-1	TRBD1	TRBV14	TGTGCCAGCAGCCAAAAAAGGACAGGGGAACTCATATATGAAGCTTTCTTT	CASSQKRTGELIYEAFF
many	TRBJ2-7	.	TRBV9	TGTGCCAGCAGTCACGGCCAGGGTGCCTACGAGCAGTACTTC	CASSHGQGAYEQYF
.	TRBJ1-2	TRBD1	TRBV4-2	TGTGCCAGCAGCCCCCGGTCCGGGACAGGGACCAACTATGGCTACACCTTC	CASSPRSGTGTNYGYTF
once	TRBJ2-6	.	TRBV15	TGTGTCGCCAGCAGCGTCGACTCTGGGGCCAACGTCCTGACTTTC	CVASSVDSGANVLTF
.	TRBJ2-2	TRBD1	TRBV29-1	TGCAGCAGTGAATGGGGACAGGGGAACACCGGGGAGCTGTTTTTT	CSSEWGQGNTGELFF
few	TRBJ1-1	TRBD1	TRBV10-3	TGTGCCACCGGGACAGGGACTGAAGCTTTCTTT	CATGTGTEAFF
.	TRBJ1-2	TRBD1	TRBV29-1	TGCAGCGTTGAGGGACAGGGGGTTATTCATGGCTACACCTTC	CSVEGQGVIHGYTF
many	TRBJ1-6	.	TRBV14	TGTGCCAGCAGCCGACGACGGTCGAATAATTCACCCCTCCACTTT	CASSRRRSNNSPLHF